This T cell receptor (beta chain) was identified during a study of T cells after posttransplantation cyclophosphamide. Generated by immunoSEQ multiplex PCR, the TCRdb table keeps only in-frame clones and is missing some. The table lists 40,000 to 45,000 clones, with no singletons. The ends were cut back, 4 bases at V and 4 bases at J, with 14 bases in the middle. Per germline, CDR1 SEHNR and CDR2 FQNEAQ (reference sequence). This CDR3 contains 15 residues. This clone was recorded at least ten times. What it binds is unknown. The related graft donor's blood sample was taken on the day of bone marrow donation. Study-level results: TRB overlap between skin or GI tissue T cells and blood was limited. Recipient CMV seropositivity and CMV reactivation strongly tracked TRB clonality. Donor-recipient repertoire similarity was low at 1-2 months, rising over year one.

Sequencing was carried out using PBMCs. This TCR derives from a man aged 40-49 years in good health, CMV-negative, and a related stem cell transplant donor. V and J are TRBV7-9 and TRBJ1-5, with a tentative D call TRBD1 (6 bases). The CDR3 region has the DNA TGTGCCAGCAGCTCAGACAGGACAGTGAATCAGCCCCAGCATTTT. Its translation: CASSSDRTVNQPQHF.